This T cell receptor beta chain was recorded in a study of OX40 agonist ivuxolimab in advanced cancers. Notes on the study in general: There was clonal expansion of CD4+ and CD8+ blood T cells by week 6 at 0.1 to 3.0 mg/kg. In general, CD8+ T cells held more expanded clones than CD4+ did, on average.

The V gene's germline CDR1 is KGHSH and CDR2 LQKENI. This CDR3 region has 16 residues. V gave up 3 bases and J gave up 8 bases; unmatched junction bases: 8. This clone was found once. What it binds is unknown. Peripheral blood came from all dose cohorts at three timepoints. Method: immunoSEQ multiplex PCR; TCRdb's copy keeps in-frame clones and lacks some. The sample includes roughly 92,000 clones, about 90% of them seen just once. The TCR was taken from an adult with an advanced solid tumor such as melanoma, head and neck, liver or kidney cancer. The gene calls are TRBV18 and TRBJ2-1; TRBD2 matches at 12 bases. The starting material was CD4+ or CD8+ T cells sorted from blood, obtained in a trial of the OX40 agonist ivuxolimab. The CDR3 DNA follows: TGTGCCAGCTCACCCCCCCTAGCGGGAGGGGGCGATGAGCAGTTCTTC. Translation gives CASSPPLAGGGDEQFF.